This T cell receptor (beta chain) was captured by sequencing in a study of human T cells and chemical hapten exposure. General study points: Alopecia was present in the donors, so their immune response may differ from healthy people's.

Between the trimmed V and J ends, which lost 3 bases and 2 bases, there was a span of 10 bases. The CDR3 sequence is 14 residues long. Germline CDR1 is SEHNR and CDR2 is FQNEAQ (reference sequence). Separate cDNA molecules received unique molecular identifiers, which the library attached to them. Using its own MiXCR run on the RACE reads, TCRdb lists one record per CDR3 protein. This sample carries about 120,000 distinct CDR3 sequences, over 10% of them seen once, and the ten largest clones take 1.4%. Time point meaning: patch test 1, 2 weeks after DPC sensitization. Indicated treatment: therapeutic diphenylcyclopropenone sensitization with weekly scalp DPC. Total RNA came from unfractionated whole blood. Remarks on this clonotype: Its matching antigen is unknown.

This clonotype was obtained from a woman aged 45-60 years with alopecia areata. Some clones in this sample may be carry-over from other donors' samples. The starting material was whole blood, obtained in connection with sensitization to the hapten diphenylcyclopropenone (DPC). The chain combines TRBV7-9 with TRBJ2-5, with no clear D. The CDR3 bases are TGTGCCAGCAGCTTTAACAGCAAGCAAGAGACCCAGTACTTC. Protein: CASSFNSKQETQYF.